A single sample is the source of the 16 T cell receptor beta chains below, sequenced in a study of identical twins. From the 5' RACE reads, TCRdb called clonotypes with MiXCR, one entry per CDR3 protein. The sample lists about 530,000 distinct CDR3 sequences, under 25% occurring once. The sample was also reused in another study, on yellow fever vaccine responses in identical twins.

Sequencing used CD4+ T cells sorted from blood. These receptors all stem from a young woman in good health.

This clonotype occurred a few times. The chain links TRBV7-8 to TRBJ1-1; D is perhaps TRBD1 (5 bases). V gave up 5 bases and J gave up 5 bases, with 15 bases separating them. The CDR3 contains 14 residues. Germline V lookup: CDR1 SGHVS, CDR2 FQNEAQ. The CDR3 loop reads CASSARGVRTEAFF. The CDR3 DNA follows: TGTGCCAGCAGCGCCCGGGGGGTGAGAACTGAAGCTTTCTTT. Combining the CDR3 with reference TRBV7-8 and TRBJ1-1 gives the whole variable domain GAGVSQSPRYKVAKRGQDVALRCDPISGHVSLFWYQQALGQGPEFLTYFQNEAQLDKSGLPSDRFFAERPEGSVSTLKIQRTQQEDSAVYLCASSARGVRTEAFFGQGTRLTVV.

V and J are TRBV3-1 and TRBJ2-5; possibly TRBD2 for D (5 bases). Germline V gene lookup returns CDR1 LGHDT and CDR2 YNNKEL (reference sequence). The CDR3 spans 13 residues. V lost 4 bases to trimming and J lost 7 bases, with 13 bases between them. CDR3 sequence reads: CASSPVGLGTQYF. The CDR3, as DNA: TGTGCCAGCAGCCCCGTAGGACTTGGGACCCAGTACTTC.

This clonotype was found a few times. J is TRBJ2-2 and V is TRBV20-1; perhaps TRBD2 as D (5 bases). Germline loops: CDR1 DFQATT, CDR2 SNEGSKA (reference sequence). Trimming shortened V by 3 bases and J by 4 bases, and 9 bases separated the two germline ends. This CDR3 is 13 amino acids long. The CDR3 spells CSASGVGTGELFF. Here the CDR3 DNA reads TGCAGTGCTAGCGGGGTTGGCACCGGGGAGCTGTTTTTT.

This clonotype was observed a few times. This chain joins TRBV11-2 and TRBJ2-2; weak D call: TRBD1 (6 bases). The CDR3 runs to 16 residues. V was cut by 8 bases and J by 4 bases, with 20 bases left in between. CDR1 SGHAT and CDR2 FQNNGV come from the germline V gene. The CDR3 nucleotides read TGTGCCAGCTCCTTATCTAGCCTAGGGGGCACCGGGGAGCTGTTTTTT. This encodes CASSLSSLGGTGELFF.

The chain couples TRBV10-3 to TRBJ2-2; D remains ambiguous. The V end was cut by 0 bases, the J end by 2 bases, with 1 base between. Germline CDR1 ENHRY, CDR2 SYGVKD. The CDR3 covers 13 residues. The CDR3 protein is CAISESNTGELFF. The CDR3 bases are TGTGCCATCAGTGAGTCAAACACCGGGGAGCTGTTTTTT.

The chain has TRBV7-9 and TRBJ2-7, with D perhaps matching TRBD1 (6 bases). Germline CDR1 SEHNR, CDR2 FQNEAQ (reference sequence). V was pared by 0 bases and J by 5 bases, with 14 bases between. This CDR3 spans 15 amino acids. This chain's CDR3 is CASSLAGGMGNEQYF. The CDR3 bases are TGTGCCAGCAGCTTAGCAGGGGGTATGGGAAACGAGCAGTACTTC.

Only a few counts were recorded for this clonotype. The V and J genes are TRBV29-1 and TRBJ2-4; D unresolved. The germline CDR1 and CDR2 sequences are SQVTM and ANQGSEA. V was trimmed by 1 base and J by 0 bases, leaving 7 bases between them. This CDR3 spans 14 amino acids. The CDR3 loop reads CSVEASLAKNIQYF. The CDR3 coding sequence is TGCAGCGTTGAAGCCTCTTTAGCCAAAAACATTCAGTACTTC.

The chain is built from TRBV6-5 and TRBJ1-1; no definite D call. Germline values: CDR1 MNHEY, CDR2 SVGAGI. Trimming left V 2 bases short and J 4 bases short, with 8 bases between. The CDR3 runs 13 residues. CDR3 protein: CASSYRPSTEAFF. The CDR3 region has the DNA TGTGCCAGCAGTTACCGCCCGTCCACTGAAGCTTTCTTT.

V is TRBV3-1 and J is TRBJ2-7; D not certain. The CDR3 extends over 16 amino acids. Trimming took 1 base from V and 3 from J, leaving 16 bases between them. Germline V gene sequence: CDR1 LGHDT, CDR2 YNNKEL (reference sequence). The CDR3 bases are TGTGCCAGCAGCCAAGCAAGGGCAGCCGAAGGCTACGAGCAGTACTTC. Amino acid sequence: CASSQARAAEGYEQYF.

V usage is TRBV12-3 or TRBV12-4 and J usage is TRBJ2-2, with D perhaps TRBD1 (7 bases). The CDR3 is 16 amino acids. Trimming pared 7 bases from V and 7 bases from J, leaving 22 bases between. The CDR3 nucleotides read TGTGCCAGCACTCTACCAGGAGGGGGCGCGAACGGGGAGCTGTTTTTT. Amino acid sequence: CASTLPGGGANGELFF.

In its sample, this clonotype was seen a few times. The V gene is TRBV12-3 or TRBV12-4, the J gene TRBJ2-7; D is undetermined. V was clipped by 3 bases and J by 13 bases, with 22 bases between them. The CDR3 totals 14 residues. In nucleotides, the CDR3 is TGTGCCAGCAGTTTCACTGCCCGCGGACCGGGCCTATACTTC. Protein product: CASSFTARGPGLYF.

The chain carries TRBV5-1 and TRBJ2-7, with 9 positions matching TRBD1. Germline trimming cut 4 bases from V and 3 bases from J; bases unmatched to any gene: 5. The CDR3 is made up of 14 amino acids. Per germline, CDR1 SGHRS and CDR2 YFSETQ. CDR3 sequence: CASSRVGQGYEQYF. The CDR3, as DNA: TGCGCCAGCAGCCGAGTGGGACAGGGCTACGAGCAGTACTTC. The full variable domain, in which reference TRBV5-1 and TRBJ2-7 provide the parts outside the CDR3, is KAGVTQTPRYLIKTRGQQVTLSCSPISGHRSVSWYQQTPGQGLQFLFEYFSETQRNKGNFPGRFSGRQFSNSRSEMNVSTLELGDSALYLCASSRVGQGYEQYFGPGTRLTVT.

This chain connects TRBV20-1 to TRBJ2-1; 8 bases are shared with TRBD2. The CDR3 has 15 residues. Trimming at V came to 6 bases and at J to 9 bases, leaving 16 bases not matched to a gene. The germline CDR1 and CDR2 sequences are DFQATT and SNEGSKA (reference sequence). The CDR3 DNA sequence: TGCAGTGCCCCGCGACTAGCGATTAGAGGAGGTGAGCAGTTCTTC. Encoded protein: CSAPRLAIRGGEQFF.

The gene calls are TRBV5-1 and TRBJ2-5; TRBD1 is a possible D gene (6 bases). Germline CDR1 reads SGHRS; CDR2 reads YFSETQ. This CDR3 spans 15 amino acids. Deletions cut 4 bases from V and 5 bases from J, with 18 bases between. The DNA of the CDR3 is TGCGCCAGCAGCCTACTTACAGGGAACGGCGAGACCCAGTACTTC. It is translated as CASSLLTGNGETQYF.

This clonotype has just a few counts. The rearrangement uses TRBV15 and TRBJ2-1; 7 nucleotides agree with TRBD2. V lost 1 base and J lost 6; bases outside the gene matches: 12. This CDR3 region has 17 residues. CDR1 and CDR2 from the germline V gene are LNHNV and YYDKDF (reference sequence). The CDR3, as DNA: TGTGCCACCAGCAGAGGCGATATACGGGACTACTCCAATGAGCAGTTCTTC. This gives the protein CATSRGDIRDYSNEQFF.

This clonotype was observed many times. The CDR3 spells CASSLSGDQPQHF. Here the CDR3 DNA reads TGTGCCAGCAGCCTATCGGGTGATCAGCCCCAGCATTTT. The V and J genes are TRBV7-9 and TRBJ1-5; no firm D call. Trimming stripped 5 bases from V and 5 bases from J, with 10 bases between. The germline gives CDR1 SEHNR, CDR2 FQNEAQ (reference sequence). The CDR3 contains 13 residues.